The source of this T cell receptor (beta chain) is a study of beta chain features in type 1 diabetes (dated by TCRdb to between 2017 and 2018). Background for the entire study: Patients and healthy donors did not differ in mean age, gender distribution, total cell number or subset yield. Across all samples, 107,917,701 sorted cells were examined, and cell number per subset correlated strongly with RNA yield. The study compared TCRB repertoires of sorted circulating CD4+ T cell subsets between recently diagnosed type 1 diabetes patients and matched healthy donors. Naive and central memory subsets were obtained from all 30 or so donors, but regulatory and stem cell-like memory subsets were isolated from only 8 patients and about 8 healthy donors.

Each donor gave one peripheral blood draw, averaging roughly 0.11 L, which was collected into heparinised tubes. Using a panel that included CD45RO, CCR7, CD25, CD127, CD95 and CD27, naive, central memory, regulatory and stem cell-like memory CD4+ T cells were sorted on a BD FACSAria II. All sorted populations exceeded 95% purity. PBMCs were separated immediately by Lymphoprep density gradient centrifugation and were stained directly, without being cultured. Samples were stained and sorted in pairs, with one healthy donor and one patient per experiment, so that batch effects were minimized. The entire amount of isolated RNA was reverse transcribed using the High Capacity cDNA Reverse Transcription Kit, so the sequenced TCRB transcripts were expressed ones. Deep immunoSEQ sequencing was performed on naive, central memory and regulatory T cell samples, with an average of roughly 3.5 million total reads per sample. Sorted cells were lysed in RLT buffer, and RNA was extracted using DNase-treated RNeasy Micro or Mini kits according to cell number. To prevent cross-contamination, every cell subset was processed on its own, while patient and healthy donor samples were processed together. Using the immunoSEQ multiplex PCR, TCRB sequences were amplified from cDNA into 87-bp fragments spanning the CDR3 region. The amplicons were sequenced using the Illumina HiSeq platform. As for the original processing: PCR bias was corrected computationally using synthetic template baselines, and reads within Hamming distance 2 were collapsed, with unmergeable singletons discarded. Reads were aligned against IMGT so that V, D and J genes, CDR3 length and insertions or deletions at six rearrangement sites could be assigned. Within each subset, clonotype counts were normalized to sorted cell number, after which true diversity and Gini coefficients were computed with the tcR R package. The overlap coefficient, calculated on TCRB nucleotide sequences, was used to quantify repertoire sharing. Out-of-frame TCRB sequences from naive cells were analyzed as a proxy for the pre-selection repertoire. Sourced from immuneACCESS, this table was stored by TCRdb with only in-frame sequences that have V and J called. A share of the clones is absent; for the studies checked, an unresolved V gene accounts for under half, and the remainder has no known explanation. D and trimming come from the DNA, and the V and J calls and clone size come from that table. Counted in this sample were hundreds of thousands of clones; roughly 12% of them appeared once. Of the sample, 0.0085% to 0.012% is held by the ten largest clones.

With regard to this clone: What this receptor recognizes is not known. Per-base quality was not reported, and no clone a single base away is much larger than it.

From the cysteine through the phenylalanine, the CDR3 covers 15 amino acids. CDR3 DNA only is kept here, 45 bases in frame from base 1. The germline V gene provides CDR1 SGHRS and CDR2 YFSETQ. V has 4 bases trimmed and J has 6 bases trimmed; junction bases matching no gene number 11. What the work shows at the level of the full study, not this receptor alone: Shorter templates might have been favored by PCR, but patient and control samples were amplified and corrected together, so both groups would have been affected equally by any skew. In all four CD4+ subsets, TCRB CDR3 length was moderately but significantly shorter in type 1 diabetes patients. HLA sub-analyses involved small numbers of individuals, so any influence of HLA type on TCRB rearrangement remained unresolved. Because cDNA rather than genomic DNA was sequenced, highly expressing activated cells could have been over-represented, although no difference in activation and CD3 levels was found between groups. Fewer insertions and more nucleotide deletions at VDJ recombination sites were observed in patients with type 1 diabetes, implying thymic rearrangement abnormalities. Naive, central memory and regulatory TCRB repertoires appeared more similar among patients than among healthy donors.

The clonotype comes from a woman younger than 30 with type 1 diabetes. The rearrangement combines TRBV5-1 with TRBJ2-7, with TRBD2 identical over 9 junction bases. The sequencing sample was made of naive CD4+ T cells from blood. In the paper's terms, the cell subset or site label means: true naive CD4+ T cells. CDR3 reads: CASSLSGGRSSEQYF. The DNA sequence is given as TGCGCCAGCAGCCTCAGCGGGGGGCGGTCATCCGAGCAGTACTTC. With all but the CDR3 taken from the reference TRBV5-1 and TRBJ2-7 genes, the full variable domain is: KAGVTQTPRYLIKTRGQQVTLSCSPISGHRSVSWYQQTPGQGLQFLFEYFSETQRNKGNFPGRFSGRQFSNSRSEMNVSTLELGDSALYLCASSLSGGRSSEQYFGPGTRLTVT.